What follows are 9 T cell receptor beta chains derived from one specimen sequenced in a study of T cells in Graves' hyperthyroidism and ophthalmopathy. Using RNA transcripts as the source, TCR beta CDR3 regions were amplified. HTBI primers were used for first-round RT-PCR of the TCR CDR3. One entry per CDR3 protein results from TCRdb running MiXCR on the multiplex PCR reads. The sample has about 400,000 distinct CDR3 sequences, around 13% seen once. The specimen sequenced was blood. The receptors were gathered from a woman in her thirties with Graves' ophthalmopathy.

Many counts were recorded for this clonotype. This chain connects TRBV11-3 to TRBJ2-3; D ambiguous. The V end lost 5 bases, the J end lost 2 bases, and 14 bases lay between the germline ends. The germline V gene has CDR1 SGHNT and CDR2 YENEEA. This CDR3 is built from 15 residues. The CDR3 DNA follows: TGTGCCAGCAGCCAAAGGGATGATACCACAGATACGCAGTATTTT. Translation gives CASSQRDDTTDTQYF.

The sample holds many counts of this clonotype. The chain recombines TRBV24-1 with TRBJ2-4; TRBD1 is a possible D gene (6 bases). This CDR3 comprises 15 residues. V dropped 3 bases and J dropped 2 bases, with 10 bases sitting between them. Germline assignment: CDR1 KGHDR and CDR2 SFDVKD. CDR3: CATSDRTETKNIQYF. The CDR3 nucleotides are TGTGCCACCAGTGATCGGACAGAGACCAAAAACATTCAGTACTTC.

The rearrangement joins TRBV2 to TRBJ2-7; the match to TRBD1 covers 10 bases. The CDR3 extends over 15 amino acids. Trimming removed 9 bases from V and 8 bases from J; junction bases left unmatched: 16. CDR1 is SNHLY and CDR2 is FYNNEI in the germline V gene. CDR3 in amino acids: CASQQDRDRGSKQYF. The CDR3 DNA follows: TGTGCCAGTCAGCAGGACCGGGACAGGGGCTCCAAGCAGTACTTC.

This clonotype appeared a few times. The V and J genes are TRBV28 and TRBJ2-7; D uncertain. CDR3 length equals 13 residues. Germline-derived CDR1 and CDR2 are MDHEN and SYDVKM. V was pared by 3 bases and J by 2 bases, with 8 bases between. CDR3 bases: TGTGCCAGCAGTTTGCAGGAAACCTACGAGCAGTACTTC. Protein product: CASSLQETYEQYF.

This sequence joins TRBV6-1 and TRBJ1-4, with TRBD1 matching over 10 bases. Germline lookup yields CDR1 MNHNS and CDR2 SASEGT. The CDR3 is made up of 15 amino acids. V was clipped by 4 bases and J by 5 bases; unmatched bases: 4. CDR3 in DNA: TGTGCCAGCAGTGCGGGACAGGGGTCAAATGAAAAACTGTTTTTT. Translating it yields CASSAGQGSNEKLFF.

This clonotype was found many times. V and J are TRBV28 and TRBJ1-4, with TRBD1 as a possible D gene (5 bases). Germline-derived CDR1 and CDR2 are MDHEN and SYDVKM. CDR3 length: 14 residues. Trimming removed 4 bases from V and 6 bases from J, with 12 bases in between. The DNA for the CDR3 is TGTGCCAGCAGTTCCAGGGATGGTGATGAAAAACTGTTTTTT. This gives the protein CASSSRDGDEKLFF.

This clonotype was counted ten times or more. The V gene is TRBV20-1, the J gene TRBJ1-4; 7 nucleotides agree with TRBD1. Germline CDR1 is DFQATT and CDR2 is SNEGSKA (reference sequence). The CDR3 has 14 amino acids. V lost 3 bases, J lost 5 bases, and 6 bases stayed unmatched. CDR3 nucleotide sequence: TGCAGTGCTAGGTTCGCAGGGGGGAATGAAAAACTGTTTTTT. Translated: CSARFAGGNEKLFF.

This clonotype was counted ten times or more. The rearrangement joins TRBV12-3 or TRBV12-4 to TRBJ2-1; D remains ambiguous. Trimming pared 3 bases from V and 3 bases from J, leaving 12 bases between. The CDR3 has 15 amino acids. Here the CDR3 DNA reads TGTGCCAGCAGTTTGTCTGGCTTTAGCTACAATGAGCAGTTCTTC. Protein product: CASSLSGFSYNEQFF.

This clonotype was counted many times. The rearrangement uses TRBV2 and TRBJ1-1; 8 bases are a match to TRBD1. With 1 base clipped from V and 4 bases from J, the junction kept 2 bases outside the gene matches. The CDR3 runs to 14 residues. Germline CDR1 is SNHLY and CDR2 is FYNNEI. The CDR3 spells CASSEGTGRTEAFF. The CDR3 DNA follows: TGTGCCAGCAGTGAAGGGACAGGGCGCACTGAAGCTTTCTTT. Together with reference TRBV2 and TRBJ1-1, the CDR3 gives the full variable domain: EPEVTQTPSHQVTQMGQEVILRCVPISNHLYFYWYRQILGQKVEFLVSFYNNEISEKSEIFDDQFSVERPDGSNFTLKIRSTKLEDSAMYFCASSEGTGRTEAFFGQGTRLTVV.